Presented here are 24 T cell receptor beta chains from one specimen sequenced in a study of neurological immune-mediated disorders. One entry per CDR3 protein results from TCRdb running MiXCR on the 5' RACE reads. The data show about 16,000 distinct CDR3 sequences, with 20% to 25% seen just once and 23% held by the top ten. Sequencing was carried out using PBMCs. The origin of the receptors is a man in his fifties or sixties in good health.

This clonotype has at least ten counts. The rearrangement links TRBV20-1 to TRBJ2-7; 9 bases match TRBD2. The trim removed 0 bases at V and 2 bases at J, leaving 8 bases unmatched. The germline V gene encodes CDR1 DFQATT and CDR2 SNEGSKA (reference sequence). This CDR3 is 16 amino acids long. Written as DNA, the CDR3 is TGCAGTGCTAGAGATCTTCTAGCGGGAACCACCTACGAGCAGTACTTC. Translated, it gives CSARDLLAGTTYEQYF.

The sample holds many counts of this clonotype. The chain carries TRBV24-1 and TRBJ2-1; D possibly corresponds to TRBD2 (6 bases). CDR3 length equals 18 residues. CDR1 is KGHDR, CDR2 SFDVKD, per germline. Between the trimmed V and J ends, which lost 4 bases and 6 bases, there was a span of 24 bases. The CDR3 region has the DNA TGTGCCACCAGTGAAGAACCCGGGACTCACCGGAGGGTCAATGAGCAGTTCTTC. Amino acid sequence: CATSEEPGTHRRVNEQFF.

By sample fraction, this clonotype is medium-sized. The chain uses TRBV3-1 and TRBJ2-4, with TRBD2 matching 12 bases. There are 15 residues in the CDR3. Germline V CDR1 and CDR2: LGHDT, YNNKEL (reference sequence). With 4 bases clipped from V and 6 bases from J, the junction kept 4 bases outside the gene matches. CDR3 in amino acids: CASSPGLAGRNIQYF. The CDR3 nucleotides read TGTGCCAGCAGCCCAGGACTAGCGGGAAGAAACATTCAGTACTTC.

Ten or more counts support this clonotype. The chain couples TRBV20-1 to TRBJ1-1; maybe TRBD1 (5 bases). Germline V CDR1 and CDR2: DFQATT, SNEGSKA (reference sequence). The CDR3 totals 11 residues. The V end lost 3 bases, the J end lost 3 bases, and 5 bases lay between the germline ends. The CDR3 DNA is TGCAGTGCTAGGGGGGACACTGAAGCTTTCTTT. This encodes CSARGDTEAFF.

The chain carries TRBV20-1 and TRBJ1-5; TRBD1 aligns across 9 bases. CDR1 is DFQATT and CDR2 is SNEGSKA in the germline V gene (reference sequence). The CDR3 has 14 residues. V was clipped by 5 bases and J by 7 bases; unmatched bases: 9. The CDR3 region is CSAVSGQGNQPQHF. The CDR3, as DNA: TGCAGTGCTGTTTCGGGACAGGGTAACCAGCCCCAGCATTTT.

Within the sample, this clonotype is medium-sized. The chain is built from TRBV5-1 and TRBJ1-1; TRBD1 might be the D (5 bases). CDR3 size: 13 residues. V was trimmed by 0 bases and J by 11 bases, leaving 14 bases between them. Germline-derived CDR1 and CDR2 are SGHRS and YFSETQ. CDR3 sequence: CASSLEGAEVAFF. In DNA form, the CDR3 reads TGCGCCAGCAGCTTGGAAGGGGCAGAGGTGGCTTTCTTT.

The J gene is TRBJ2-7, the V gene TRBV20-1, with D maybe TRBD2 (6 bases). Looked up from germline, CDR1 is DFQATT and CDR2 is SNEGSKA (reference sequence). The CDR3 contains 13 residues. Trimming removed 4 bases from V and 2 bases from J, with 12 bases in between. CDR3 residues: CSAIADRPYEQYF. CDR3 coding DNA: TGCAGTGCTATAGCGGACCGACCCTACGAGCAGTACTTC.

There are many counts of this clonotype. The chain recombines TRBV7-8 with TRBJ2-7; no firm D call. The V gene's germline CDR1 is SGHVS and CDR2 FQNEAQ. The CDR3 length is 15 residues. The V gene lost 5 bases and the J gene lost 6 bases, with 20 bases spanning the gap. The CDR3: CASSPGRTKPLEQYF. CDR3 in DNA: TGTGCCAGCAGCCCCGGACGGACGAAGCCCCTCGAGCAGTACTTC.

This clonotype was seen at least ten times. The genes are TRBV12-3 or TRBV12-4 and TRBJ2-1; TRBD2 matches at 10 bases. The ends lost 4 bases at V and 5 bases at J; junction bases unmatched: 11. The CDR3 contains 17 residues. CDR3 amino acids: CASSSSGRGFLNNEQFF. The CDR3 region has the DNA TGTGCCAGCAGTTCCAGCGGGAGGGGATTTCTGAACAATGAGCAGTTCTTC.

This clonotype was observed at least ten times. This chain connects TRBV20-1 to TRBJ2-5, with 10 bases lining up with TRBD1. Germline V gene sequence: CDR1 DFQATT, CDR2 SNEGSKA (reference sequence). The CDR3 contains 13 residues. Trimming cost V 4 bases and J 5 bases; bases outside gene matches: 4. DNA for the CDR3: TGCAGTGCTAAGGACAGGGGGAGGGAGACCCAGTACTTC. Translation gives CSAKDRGRETQYF.

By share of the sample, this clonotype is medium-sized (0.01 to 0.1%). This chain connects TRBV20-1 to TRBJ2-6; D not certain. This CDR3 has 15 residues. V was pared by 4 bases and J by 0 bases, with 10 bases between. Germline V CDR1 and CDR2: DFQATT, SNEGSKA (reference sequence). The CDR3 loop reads CSANKQSSGANVLTF. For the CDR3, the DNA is TGCAGTGCTAACAAACAGAGCTCTGGGGCCAACGTCCTGACTTTC.

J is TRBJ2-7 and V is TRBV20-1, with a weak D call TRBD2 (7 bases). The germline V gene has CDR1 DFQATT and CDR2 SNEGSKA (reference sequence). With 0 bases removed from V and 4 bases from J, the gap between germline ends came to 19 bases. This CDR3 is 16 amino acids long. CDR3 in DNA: TGCAGTGCTAGAGATACCCGGGGGGCGGGAGCTTACGAGCAGTACTTC. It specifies CSARDTRGAGAYEQYF.

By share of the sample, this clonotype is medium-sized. CDR3 nucleotide sequence: TGCAGTGCTAGAGATCCAAGTGGTGGATGGGAGCAGTACTTC. As protein: CSARDPSGGWEQYF. This chain connects TRBV20-1 to TRBJ2-7; D remains ambiguous. Trimming stripped 0 bases from V and 7 bases from J, with 16 bases between. The V gene's germline CDR1 is DFQATT and CDR2 SNEGSKA (reference sequence). The CDR3 extends over 14 amino acids.

This CDR3 is CASRSRGWRERDEQFF. In nucleotides, the CDR3 is TGCGCCAGCAGATCCCGGGGATGGCGGGAGAGGGACGAGCAGTTCTTC. The J gene is TRBJ2-1, the V gene TRBV5-1, with TRBD2 matching 7 bases. Losses at the gene ends were 5 bases for V and 10 bases for J; bases not matched to a gene: 18. The CDR3 covers 16 residues. In germline, CDR1 is SGHRS, CDR2 YFSETQ.

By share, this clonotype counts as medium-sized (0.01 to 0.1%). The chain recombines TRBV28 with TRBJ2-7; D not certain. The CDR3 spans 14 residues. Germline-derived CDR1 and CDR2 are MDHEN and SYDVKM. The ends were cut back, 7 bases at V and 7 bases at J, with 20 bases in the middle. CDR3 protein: CASTKAGQQREQYF. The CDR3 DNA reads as TGTGCCAGCACCAAAGCCGGGCAACAAAGGGAGCAGTACTTC.

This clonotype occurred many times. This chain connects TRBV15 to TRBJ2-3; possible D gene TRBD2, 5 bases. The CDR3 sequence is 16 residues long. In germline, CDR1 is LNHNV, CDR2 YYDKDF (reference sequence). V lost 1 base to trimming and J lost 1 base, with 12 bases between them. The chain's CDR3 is CATSRGMAGGTDTQYF. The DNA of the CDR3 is TGTGCCACCAGCAGAGGTATGGCGGGTGGCACAGATACGCAGTATTTT.

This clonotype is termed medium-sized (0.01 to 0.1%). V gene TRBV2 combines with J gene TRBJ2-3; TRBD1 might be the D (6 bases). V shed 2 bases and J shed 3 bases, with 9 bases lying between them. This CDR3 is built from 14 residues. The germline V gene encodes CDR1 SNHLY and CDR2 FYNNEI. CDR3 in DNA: TGTGCCAGCAGTGAACCCAGGGGAACAGATACGCAGTATTTT. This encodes CASSEPRGTDTQYF.

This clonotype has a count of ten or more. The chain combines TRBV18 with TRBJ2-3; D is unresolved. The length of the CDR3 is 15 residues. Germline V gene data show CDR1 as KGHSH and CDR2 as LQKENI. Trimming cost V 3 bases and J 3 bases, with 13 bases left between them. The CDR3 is CASSPTNGITDTQYF. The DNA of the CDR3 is TGTGCCAGCTCACCGACGAATGGTATAACAGATACGCAGTATTTT.

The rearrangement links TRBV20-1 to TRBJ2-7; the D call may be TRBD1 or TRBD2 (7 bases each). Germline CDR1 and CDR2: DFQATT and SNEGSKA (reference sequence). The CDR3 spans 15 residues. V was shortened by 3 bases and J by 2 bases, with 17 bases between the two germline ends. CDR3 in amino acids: CSASRGGLTTYEQYF. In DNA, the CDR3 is TGCAGTGCTAGCAGGGGGGGACTAACCACCTACGAGCAGTACTTC.

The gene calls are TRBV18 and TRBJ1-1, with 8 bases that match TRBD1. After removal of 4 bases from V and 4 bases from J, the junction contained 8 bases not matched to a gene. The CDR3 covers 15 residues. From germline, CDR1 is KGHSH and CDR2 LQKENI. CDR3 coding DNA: TGTGCCAGCTCACTTCAGGGGGCCATGGTCACTGAAGCTTTCTTT. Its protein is CASSLQGAMVTEAFF.

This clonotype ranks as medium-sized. The CDR3 nucleotides are TGCAGTGCTCATGACAGAGGAGAGACCCAGTACTTC. Its protein is CSAHDRGETQYF. The rearrangement uses TRBV20-1 and TRBJ2-5; weak D call: TRBD1 (5 bases). Germline CDR1 is DFQATT and CDR2 is SNEGSKA (reference sequence). Between the trimmed V and J ends, which lost 5 bases and 4 bases, there was a span of 11 bases. There are 12 residues in the CDR3.

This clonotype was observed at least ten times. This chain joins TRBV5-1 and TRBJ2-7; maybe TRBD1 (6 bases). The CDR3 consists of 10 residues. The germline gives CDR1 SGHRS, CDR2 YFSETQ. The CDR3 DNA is TGCGCCAGCAGCGGAAGACAGGCCGGGGTC. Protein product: CASSGRQAGV.

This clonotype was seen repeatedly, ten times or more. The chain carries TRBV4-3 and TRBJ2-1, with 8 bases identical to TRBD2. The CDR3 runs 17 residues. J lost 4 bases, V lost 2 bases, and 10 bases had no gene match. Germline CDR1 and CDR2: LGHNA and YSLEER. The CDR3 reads CASSQSISGSVYNEQFF. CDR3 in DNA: TGCGCCAGCAGCCAATCTATCAGCGGGAGTGTATACAATGAGCAGTTCTTC.

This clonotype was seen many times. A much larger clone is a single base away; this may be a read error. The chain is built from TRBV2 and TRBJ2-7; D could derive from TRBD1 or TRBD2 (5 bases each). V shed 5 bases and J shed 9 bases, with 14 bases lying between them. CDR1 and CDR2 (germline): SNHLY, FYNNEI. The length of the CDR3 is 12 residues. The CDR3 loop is CASSTRDAAQYF. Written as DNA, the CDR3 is TGTGCCAGCAGTACCCGGGACGCAGCGCAGTACTTC.